What follows are 22 T cell receptor beta chains derived from one specimen sequenced in a study of blood T cell repertoires in COVID-19. Clones were read by immunoSEQ multiplex PCR, and TCRdb kept only the in-frame ones, dropping some. The data contain about 300,000 clones, nearly 90% of them singletons. Material for sequencing was PBMCs or T cells enriched from blood (not recorded which). The receptors were gathered from a woman in her 30s who had recovered from COVID-19.

In its sample, this clone was seen a few times. The V call is TRBV12-3 or TRBV12-4, the J call TRBJ1-1; the D is unclear. This CDR3 is 10 amino acids long. Trimming took 6 bases from V and 7 from J, leaving 6 bases between them. The CDR3 bases are TGTGCCAGCAGGGCGGTTGAAGCTTTCTTT. This gives the protein CASRAVEAFF.

This clone turned up a few times. The chain links TRBV15 to TRBJ2-7; D is possibly TRBD2 (5 bases). Germline V gene sequence: CDR1 LNHNV, CDR2 YYDKDF (reference sequence). This CDR3 has 13 amino acids. Trimming removed 5 bases from V and 0 bases from J, with 8 bases in between. The CDR3 loop is CATSGLNSYEQYF. The CDR3 nucleotides read TGTGCCACCAGCGGACTGAACTCCTACGAGCAGTACTTC.

The genes are TRBV7-8 and TRBJ1-1; no clear D gene. This CDR3 is built from 11 residues. V was trimmed by 5 bases and J by 6 bases, leaving 7 bases between them. CDR1 and CDR2 from the germline V gene are SGHVS and FQNEAQ. The CDR3 protein is CASSRGPEAFF. The CDR3 DNA reads as TGTGCCAGCAGCCGCGGTCCTGAAGCTTTCTTT.

This clone was observed a single time. The chain carries TRBV30 and TRBJ1-1, with 9 bases that match TRBD1. The ends lost 3 bases at V and 5 bases at J; junction bases unmatched: 10. Germline-derived CDR1 and CDR2 are GTSNPN and SVGIG (reference sequence). This CDR3 is built from 15 residues. In DNA form, the CDR3 reads TGTGCCTGGAGGCGACCGGGACAGGGAAATACTGAAGCTTTCTTT. Translation gives CAWRRPGQGNTEAFF.

V gene TRBV7-9 combines with J gene TRBJ1-3, with 12 positions matching TRBD1. The germline V gene encodes CDR1 SEHNR and CDR2 FQNEAQ (reference sequence). The CDR3 length is 18 residues. V was clipped by 5 bases and J by 4 bases; unmatched bases: 12. CDR3 in amino acids: CASSLSGQGASWGNTIYF. CDR3 nucleotide sequence: TGTGCCAGCAGCCTGTCGGGACAGGGGGCATCGTGGGGAAACACCATATATTTT.

This chain connects TRBV19 to TRBJ2-1; tentatively, D is TRBD1 (6 bases). Trimming took off 5 bases at V and 10 bases at J, with 12 bases between the two ends. This CDR3 spans 12 amino acids. CDR1 and CDR2 (germline): LNHDA, SQIVND (reference sequence). CDR3 sequence: CASSSGVGEQFF. The DNA of the CDR3 is TGTGCCAGTAGTTCAGGGGTAGGAGAGCAGTTCTTC. Using reference TRBV19 and TRBJ2-1 for the parts outside the CDR3, the full variable domain is DGGITQSPKYLFRKEGQNVTLSCEQNLNHDAMYWYRQDPGQGLRLIYYSQIVNDFQKGDIAEGYSVSREKKESFPLTVTSAQKNPTAFYLCASSSGVGEQFFGPGTRLTVL.

CDR3 DNA sequence: TGCAGCGTTCGACGTTACGGACAGCCTAACACTGAAGCTTTCTTT. Translation gives CSVRRYGQPNTEAFF. The chain links TRBV29-1 to TRBJ1-1, with D tentatively TRBD1 (6 bases). V dropped 5 bases and J dropped 2 bases, with 18 bases sitting between them. Germline CDR1 is SQVTM and CDR2 is ANQGSEA. CDR3 size: 15 residues.

The chain joins TRBV2 to TRBJ2-1; 10 bases line up with TRBD2. This CDR3 has 16 amino acids. CDR1 is SNHLY and CDR2 is FYNNEI in the germline V gene. The J segment lost 9 bases and the V segment lost 6 bases, leaving 14 bases of the junction unmatched. The CDR3 here is CASRAGLADVRGEQFF. The DNA for the CDR3 is TGTGCCAGCAGGGCTGGACTAGCGGATGTTAGGGGTGAGCAGTTCTTC.

The CDR3 coding sequence is TGTGCCAGCAGCTCACCCCGGGACAGCGCCTACGAGCAGTACTTC. Its translation: CASSSPRDSAYEQYF. The chain has TRBV5-4 and TRBJ2-7, with 7 bases aligning to TRBD1. V lost 3 bases to trimming and J lost 2 bases; unmatched junction nucleotides: 8. The germline gives CDR1 SGHNT, CDR2 YYREEE (reference sequence). This CDR3 is built from 15 residues.

The V call is TRBV9, the J call TRBJ1-2; D uncertain. CDR3 length equals 13 residues. Germline CDR1 SGDLS, CDR2 YYNGEE. Trimming took 0 bases from V and 8 from J, leaving 11 bases between them. CDR3 in DNA: TGTGCCAGCAGCGTAGTGCTAGGGAGCGGCTACACCTTC. Translation gives CASSVVLGSGYTF.

The table lists this clone with a count of one. The chain has TRBV5-8 and TRBJ1-1; 11 bases fit TRBD1. This CDR3 is built from 16 residues. The germline CDR1 and CDR2 sequences are SGHTS and YDEGEE. V trimming: 3 bases; J trimming: 4 bases; junction bases outside the gene matches: 8. The DNA for the CDR3 is TGTGCCAGCAGCTCCGGGACAGGGGGATATAGCACTGAAGCTTTCTTT. Its translation: CASSSGTGGYSTEAFF.

On this clone itself: This same CDR3 is encoded by further DNA sequences in the sample. CDR3 nucleotide sequence: TGTGCCAGCAGCTTAGAGGGATCAGGGTATGGCTACACCTTC. Its protein is CASSLEGSGYGYTF. The genes are TRBV7-9 and TRBJ1-2, with D possibly being TRBD1 (5 bases). The CDR3 has 14 amino acids. Trimming cost V 1 base and J 5 bases, with 11 bases left between them. Germline CDR1 reads SEHNR; CDR2 reads FQNEAQ (reference sequence).

The V gene is TRBV19, the J gene TRBJ1-5, with D possibly being TRBD1 (5 bases). The CDR3 is 14 amino acids. V gave up 11 bases and J gave up 2 bases, with 16 bases separating them. CDR1 is LNHDA and CDR2 is SQIVND in the germline V gene (reference sequence). The CDR3 sequence is CASRWGRGNQPQHF. CDR3 coding DNA: TGTGCCTCCCGATGGGGGAGGGGCAATCAGCCCCAGCATTTT. Full variable domain (rest looked up from reference TRBV19 and TRBJ1-5): DGGITQSPKYLFRKEGQNVTLSCEQNLNHDAMYWYRQDPGQGLRLIYYSQIVNDFQKGDIAEGYSVSREKKESFPLTVTSAQKNPTAFYLCASRWGRGNQPQHFGDGTRLSIL.

The CDR3 nucleotides are TGTGCCAGCAGCCGACTAGCGGCTGGGGGCGGGGAGCTGTTTTTT. Amino acids: CASSRLAAGGGELFF. The V gene is TRBV2, the J gene TRBJ2-2, with 9 bases that match TRBD2. After removal of 6 bases from V and 7 bases from J, the junction contained 9 bases not matched to a gene. The CDR3 has 15 amino acids. The germline gives CDR1 SNHLY, CDR2 FYNNEI.

The chain couples TRBV6-5 to TRBJ1-6, with D uncertain. Between the trimmed V and J ends, which lost 7 bases and 6 bases, there was a span of 10 bases. CDR1 and CDR2 from the germline V gene are MNHEY and SVGAGI. There are 13 residues in the CDR3. CDR3 protein: CASTVSPNSPLHF. The CDR3 DNA reads TGTGCCAGCACCGTCAGTCCTAATTCACCCCTCCACTTT.

The V call is TRBV7-9, the J call TRBJ2-1, with 8 bases aligning to TRBD2. The junction had 12 bases not matched to a gene; V was cut back by 5 bases and J by 15 bases. Germline CDR1 reads SEHNR; CDR2 reads FQNEAQ (reference sequence). The CDR3 is made up of 13 amino acids. Here the CDR3 DNA reads TGTGCCAGCAGCAACACCGGGACTAGAGTCTGGTTCTTC. This codes for CASSNTGTRVWFF.

The J gene is TRBJ2-6, the V gene TRBV11-2, with no clear D. CDR1 SGHAT and CDR2 FQNNGV come from the germline V gene. The CDR3 covers 18 residues. V lost 2 bases and J 0 bases, leaving 14 bases between the germline ends. The CDR3 loop is CASSLWPGKTSGANVLTF. For the CDR3, the DNA is TGTGCCAGCAGCTTATGGCCGGGTAAGACCTCTGGGGCCAACGTCCTGACTTTC.

This clone is a singleton in its sample. The rearrangement uses TRBV3-1 (or the pseudogene TRBV3-2) and TRBJ2-3; 8 nucleotides line up with TRBD2. The CDR3 loop spans 16 amino acids. With V trimmed by 1 base and J by 0 bases, 3 bases remained unmatched. Per germline, CDR1 LGHDT and CDR2 YNNKEL (reference sequence). CDR3 in DNA: TGTGCCAGCAGCCAAGTGGGCGGGGGGAGCACAGATACGCAGTATTTT. Translated: CASSQVGGGSTDTQYF.

This rearrangement joins TRBV12-5 to TRBJ1-2; no clear D gene. The V end lost 0 bases, the J end lost 7 bases, and 9 bases lay between the germline ends. This CDR3 has 13 amino acids. Germline V CDR1 and CDR2: LGHNT, FRNRAP. In nucleotides, the CDR3 is TGTGCTAGTGGTTTGGTGGGCGTTCGTGGCTACACCTTC. It specifies CASGLVGVRGYTF.

Turning to this clone: The sample holds other DNA sequences that translate to the same CDR3. V usage is TRBV19 and J usage is TRBJ2-2; D might be TRBD1 (5 bases). CDR1 and CDR2 from the germline V gene are LNHDA and SQIVND (reference sequence). This CDR3 is 13 amino acids long. Trimming pared 3 bases from V and 5 bases from J, leaving 7 bases between. The CDR3 protein is CASSIRGTGELFF. CDR3 coding DNA: TGTGCCAGTAGTATTAGGGGTACCGGGGAGCTGTTTTTT.

This chain joins TRBV4-3 and TRBJ1-1; 9 nucleotides align to TRBD1. This CDR3 has 14 amino acids. Germline V gene lookup returns CDR1 LGHNA and CDR2 YSLEER. The trim removed 3 bases at V and 5 bases at J, leaving 4 bases unmatched. The CDR3: CASSHGTGNTEAFF. In nucleotides, the CDR3 is TGCGCCAGCAGCCATGGGACAGGGAATACTGAAGCTTTCTTT.

The V and J genes are TRBV5-6 and TRBJ1-1; the match to TRBD1 covers 7 bases. The length of the CDR3 is 13 residues. V lost 4 bases, J lost 5 bases, and 5 bases stayed unmatched. CDR1 is SGHDT, CDR2 YYEEEE, per germline. The CDR3 DNA reads as TGTGCCAGCAGCGTAATACAGGGGACTGAAGCTTTCTTT. This codes for CASSVIQGTEAFF.